This is a list of T cell receptor beta chains from one sample in a study of control samples from healthy donors and cancer patients. The protocol was immunoSEQ multiplex PCR, while the TCRdb copy is restricted to in-frame clones and leaves out a portion. The sample lists around 94,000 clones; about 91% were seen once. The sequencing input was blood. Source of these receptors: a woman under 30 in good health. Each CDR3 is given with its conserved first and last residue. The D gene is left open where the match is weak. The size entry is marked missing in some rows and otherwise reads once, few, many or a size class.

d_call	j_call	clone_size	v_call	cdr3_aa	cdr3_nt
TRBD2	TRBJ2-3	-	TRBV11-3	CASSRHIGTSGSGGTDTQYF	TGTGCCAGCAGCCGACACATTGGGACTAGCGGGAGCGGTGGCACAGATACGCAGTATTTT
TRBD1	TRBJ2-7	-	TRBV2	CASSEEGTGLYF	TGTGCCAGCAGTGAAGAAGGGACAGGGTTGTACTTC
-	TRBJ1-2	-	TRBV30	CAWSLRFRSGSNYGYTF	TGTGCCTGGAGTCTACGATTTCGCTCGGGCAGTAACTATGGCTACACCTTC
TRBD2	TRBJ2-4	-	TRBV15	CATSRAAGAGNIQYF	TGTGCCACCAGCAGAGCCGCGGGAGCCGGAAACATTCAGTACTTC
-	TRBJ2-3	-	TRBV18	CASSPLWTVSPERGTDTQYF	TGTGCCAGCTCACCACTTTGGACAGTTTCTCCAGAACGAGGCACAGATACGCAGTATTTT
TRBD1	TRBJ2-1	-	TRBV18	CASATGTGYNEQFF	TGTGCCAGCGCAACCGGGACAGGGTACAATGAGCAGTTCTTC
-	TRBJ2-3	-	TRBV30	CAWSAATSTDTQYF	TGTGCCTGGAGTGCAGCGACTAGCACAGATACGCAGTATTTT
-	TRBJ1-5	-	TRBV5-6	CASSLAGGAGQPQHF	TGTGCCAGCAGCTTGGCGGGGGGCGCAGGTCAGCCCCAGCATTTT
TRBD2	TRBJ2-7	-	TRBV4-1	CASSLKESGSSYEQYF	TGCGCCAGCAGCTTAAAAGAGAGCGGGAGCTCCTACGAGCAGTACTTC
-	TRBJ1-3	-	TRBV24-1	CATSDPRQDSGNTIYF	TGTGCCACCAGTGATCCTAGACAGGACTCTGGAAACACCATATATTTT
-	TRBJ1-1	-	TRBV4-2	CASSPAGNTEAFF	TGTGCCAGCAGCCCCGCGGGGAACACTGAAGCTTTCTTT
TRBD2	TRBJ2-2	few	TRBV24-1	CATSDLGAGEGPGELFF	TGTGCCACCAGTGATTTGGGGGCGGGAGAAGGCCCCGGGGAGCTGTTTTTT
-	TRBJ1-5	-	TRBV29-1	CSVGGMGSNQPQHF	TGCAGCGTTGGTGGGATGGGTAGCAATCAGCCCCAGCATTTT
-	TRBJ1-3	-	TRBV6-5	CASSYVQGGNTIYF	TGTGCCAGCAGTTACGTCCAGGGGGGAAACACCATATATTTT
-	TRBJ2-3	-	TRBV6-2/TRBV6-3	CASSWGGRTDTQYF	TGTGCCAGCAGCTGGGGGGGCCGCACAGATACGCAGTATTTT
-	TRBJ1-2	-	TRBV2	CASSGGEYGYTF	TGTGCCAGCAGTGGTGGGGAGTATGGCTACACCTTC
TRBD2	TRBJ2-3	-	TRBV7-2	CASSILGLAGGTDTQYF	TGTGCCAGCAGCATATTGGGACTAGCGGGAGGAACAGATACGCAGTATTTT
TRBD2	TRBJ2-1	-	TRBV2	CATLASGGYNEQFF	TGTGCCACCCTGGCTAGCGGGGGTTACAATGAGCAGTTCTTC
TRBD1	TRBJ2-5	-	TRBV29-1	CSVDRVLGETQYF	TGCAGCGTCGACAGGGTCTTAGGAGAGACCCAGTACTTC
-	TRBJ2-3	-	TRBV9	CASSVEASRDTQYF	TGTGCCAGCAGCGTAGAGGCTAGCAGAGATACGCAGTATTTT
-	TRBJ2-5	-	TRBV28	CASSYMKTQYF	TGTGCCAGCAGTTATATGAAGACCCAGTACTTC
-	TRBJ1-2	-	TRBV18	CASSPPIFYGYTF	TGTGCCAGCTCACCACCGATATTCTATGGCTACACCTTC
-	TRBJ1-1	-	TRBV29-1	CSVEVDQVPRAFF	TGCAGCGTTGAAGTTGATCAGGTACCCAGAGCTTTCTTT
-	TRBJ2-7	-	TRBV24-1	CATGHGPPHEQYF	TGTGCCACCGGACACGGACCACCTCACGAGCAGTACTTC